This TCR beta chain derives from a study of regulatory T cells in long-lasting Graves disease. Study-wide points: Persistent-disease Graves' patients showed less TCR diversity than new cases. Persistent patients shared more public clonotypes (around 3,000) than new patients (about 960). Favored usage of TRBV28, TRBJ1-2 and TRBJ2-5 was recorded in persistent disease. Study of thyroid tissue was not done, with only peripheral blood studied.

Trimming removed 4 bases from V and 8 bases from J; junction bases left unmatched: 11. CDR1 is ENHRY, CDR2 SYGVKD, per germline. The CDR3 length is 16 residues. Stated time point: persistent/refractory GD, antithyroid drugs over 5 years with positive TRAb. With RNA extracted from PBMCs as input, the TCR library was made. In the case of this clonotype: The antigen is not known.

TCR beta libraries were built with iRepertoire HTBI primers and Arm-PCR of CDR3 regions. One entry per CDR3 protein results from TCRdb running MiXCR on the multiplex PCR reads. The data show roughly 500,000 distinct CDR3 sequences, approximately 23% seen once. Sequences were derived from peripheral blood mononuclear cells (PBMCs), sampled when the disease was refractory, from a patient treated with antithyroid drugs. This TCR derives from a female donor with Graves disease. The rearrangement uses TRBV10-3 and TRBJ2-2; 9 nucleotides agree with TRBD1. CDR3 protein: CAISVGGQGFSGELFF. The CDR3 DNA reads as TGTGCCATCAGTGTAGGGGGACAGGGCTTCTCTGGGGAGCTGTTTTTT.